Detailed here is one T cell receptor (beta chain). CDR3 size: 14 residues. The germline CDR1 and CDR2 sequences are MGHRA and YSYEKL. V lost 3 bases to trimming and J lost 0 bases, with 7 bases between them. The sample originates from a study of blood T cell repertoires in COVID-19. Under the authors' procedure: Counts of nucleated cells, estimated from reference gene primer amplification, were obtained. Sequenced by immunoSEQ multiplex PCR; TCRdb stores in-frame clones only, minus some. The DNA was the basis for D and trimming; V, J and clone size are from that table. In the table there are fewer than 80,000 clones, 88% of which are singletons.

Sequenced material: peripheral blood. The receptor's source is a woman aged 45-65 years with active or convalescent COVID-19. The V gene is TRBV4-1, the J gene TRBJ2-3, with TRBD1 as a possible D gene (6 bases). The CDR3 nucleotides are TGCGCCAGCAGCCAGGGGGCTAGCACAGATACGCAGTATTTT. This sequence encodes CASSQGASTDTQYF.